The entry that follows covers one TCR beta chain sequence. This entry belongs to a study of blood T cell repertoires in COVID-19. TCRdb's table, derived via immunoSEQ multiplex PCR, lists solely in-frame clones and lacks some. The sample includes about 210,000 clones, 80% to 90% of them seen just once. The germline V gene encodes CDR1 MNHEY and CDR2 SMNVEV (reference sequence). CDR3 length: 14 residues. The V gene end was trimmed by 6 bases and the J gene end by 6 bases; junction bases not matched to a gene: 8. The gene calls are TRBV27 and TRBJ2-3; TRBD1 matches 8 bases. Specimen: peripheral blood. The origin of this receptor is a woman in her forties or fifties with active or convalescent COVID-19. The CDR3 DNA reads TGTGCCAGCAGCCAGGGACAGGCCGCGGATACGCAGTATTTT. Its protein is CASSQGQAADTQYF.